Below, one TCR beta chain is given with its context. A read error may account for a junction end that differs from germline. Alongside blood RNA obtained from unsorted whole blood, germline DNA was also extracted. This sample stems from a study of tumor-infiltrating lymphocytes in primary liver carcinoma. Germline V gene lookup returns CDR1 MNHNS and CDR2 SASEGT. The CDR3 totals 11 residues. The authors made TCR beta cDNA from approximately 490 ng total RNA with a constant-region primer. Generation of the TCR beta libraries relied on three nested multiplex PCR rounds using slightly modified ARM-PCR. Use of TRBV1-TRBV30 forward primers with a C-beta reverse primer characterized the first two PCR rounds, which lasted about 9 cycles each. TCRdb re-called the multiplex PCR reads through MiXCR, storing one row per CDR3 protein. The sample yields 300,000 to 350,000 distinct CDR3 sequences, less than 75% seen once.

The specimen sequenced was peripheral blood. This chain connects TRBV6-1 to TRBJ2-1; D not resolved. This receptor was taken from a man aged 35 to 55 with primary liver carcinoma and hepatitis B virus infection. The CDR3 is CASSPYIEHFF. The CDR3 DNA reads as TGTGCCAGCAGTCCTTACATTGAGCACTTCTTC.